One sample yielded the 11 T cell receptor beta chains listed below, sequenced in a study of cytomegalovirus exposure and HLA in healthy donors. Produced via immunoSEQ multiplex PCR; TCRdb's table is partial and in-frame only. The sample lists 100,000 to 150,000 clones; around 90% were seen once. The sequencing sample was made of PBMCs. The receptors here all came from a woman younger than 30 in good health and CMV-seronegative.

The chain carries TRBV4-1 and TRBJ2-3; TRBD2 matches 13 bases. Germline CDR1 reads MGHRA; CDR2 reads YSYEKL. The trim removed 4 bases at V and 3 bases at J, leaving 1 base unmatched. The CDR3 is made up of 15 amino acids. The CDR3 DNA reads as TGCGCCAGCAGCCGGACTAGCGGGAGTACAGATACGCAGTATTTT. Its translation is CASSRTSGSTDTQYF.

The chain has TRBV7-9 and TRBJ2-5; 7 bases are a match to TRBD2. CDR1 and CDR2 from the germline V gene are SEHNR and FQNEAQ (reference sequence). J was trimmed by 2 bases and V by 3 bases; bases with no gene match: 15. CDR3 length: 18 amino acids. The CDR3 sequence: CASSFNARRERFQETQYF. In nucleotides, the CDR3 is TGTGCCAGCAGCTTTAATGCAAGGCGGGAGCGGTTTCAAGAGACCCAGTACTTC.

The chain couples TRBV21-1 to TRBJ2-2; the table gives TRBD2 as D, unverified against the DNA. TRBV21-1 is noted as a pseudogene. There are 15 residues in the CDR3. Here the CDR3 DNA reads TGTGCCAGCAGCAAATCTAGCGGGAGGGCCGGGGAGCTGTTTTTT. It translates to CASSKSSGRAGELFF.

V is TRBV19 and J is TRBJ2-1; D perhaps matches TRBD2 (7 bases). The CDR3 runs to 14 residues. V gave up 7 bases and J gave up 6 bases, with 16 bases separating them. CDR1 is LNHDA, CDR2 SQIVND, per germline (reference sequence). CDR3 coding DNA: TGTGCCAGTACATGGGGGGGCTCGGTCAATGAGCAGTTCTTC. This sequence encodes CASTWGGSVNEQFF.

This sequence joins TRBV6-5 and TRBJ2-3; a possible D gene is TRBD1 (5 bases). The CDR3 consists of 14 residues. V was cut by 5 bases and J by 4 bases, with 13 bases left in between. Germline lookup yields CDR1 MNHEY and CDR2 SVGAGI. CDR3 DNA sequence: TGTGCCAGCAGTCTATCCAGGGTTTCAGATACGCAGTATTTT. It yields the protein CASSLSRVSDTQYF.

A single count supports this clone. The genes are TRBV6-1 and TRBJ2-1, with 11 nucleotides matching TRBD2. The CDR3 has 14 residues. CDR1 is MNHNS, CDR2 SASEGT, per germline. The J segment lost 5 bases and the V segment lost 6 bases, leaving 3 bases of the junction unmatched. CDR3 residues: CASSKGLADNEQFF. CDR3 DNA sequence: TGTGCCAGCAGCAAGGGACTAGCGGACAATGAGCAGTTCTTC.

The rearrangement joins TRBV19 to TRBJ2-3; D is possibly TRBD1 (7 bases). The V end lost 5 bases, the J end lost 6 bases, and 15 bases lay between the germline ends. CDR1 is LNHDA, CDR2 SQIVND, per germline (reference sequence). The CDR3 runs to 14 residues. CDR3 sequence: CASSRGTALDTQYF. The CDR3 region has the DNA TGTGCCAGTAGTCGCGGGACAGCGCTGGATACGCAGTATTTT.

The CDR3 is CASSPGDGSYEQYF. The CDR3, as DNA: TGCGCCAGCAGCCCAGGGGACGGATCCTACGAGCAGTACTTC. The genes are TRBV5-1 and TRBJ2-7; a possible D gene is TRBD1 (6 bases). Germline V gene data show CDR1 as SGHRS and CDR2 as YFSETQ. This CDR3 is built from 14 residues. Trimming pared 4 bases from V and 1 base from J, leaving 12 bases between.

The chain recombines TRBV7-9 with TRBJ2-1, with 8 bases matching TRBD2. The CDR3 totals 15 residues. Trimming took 4 bases from V and 10 from J; bases not matched to a gene: 12. Germline-derived CDR1 and CDR2 are SEHNR and FQNEAQ (reference sequence). This CDR3 is CASSSLLAAGWEQFF. CDR3 bases: TGTGCCAGCAGCTCATTACTAGCGGCGGGCTGGGAGCAGTTCTTC.

The chain uses TRBV9 and TRBJ1-1, with D tentatively TRBD1 (6 bases). In germline, CDR1 is SGDLS, CDR2 YYNGEE. The CDR3 sequence is 15 residues long. V shed 6 bases and J shed 0 bases, with 15 bases lying between them. In DNA form, the CDR3 reads TGTGCCAGCACCGATAAACAGGGCGTGAACACTGAAGCTTTCTTT. Its translation: CASTDKQGVNTEAFF.

V gene TRBV11-3 combines with J gene TRBJ2-7; weak D call: TRBD1 (6 bases). The length of the CDR3 is 13 residues. Between the trimmed V and J ends, which lost 5 bases and 2 bases, there was a span of 10 bases. Per germline, CDR1 SGHNT and CDR2 YENEEA. This chain's CDR3 is CASSRTAAYEQYF. CDR3 nucleotides: TGTGCCAGCAGCAGGACAGCGGCCTACGAGCAGTACTTC. Filled out from reference TRBV11-3 and TRBJ2-7, the complete variable domain reads EAGVVQSPRYKIIEKKQPVAFWCNPISGHNTLYWYLQNLGQGPELLIRYENEEAVDDSQLPKDRFSAERLKGVDSTLKIQPAELGDSAVYLCASSRTAAYEQYFGPGTRLTVT.